This TCR beta chain stems from a study of CD8 T cells in Susac syndrome (dated by TCRdb to the late 2010s). For the wider study: The study used repertoire sequencing to test whether antigen drove CD8+ T cell activation and differentiation in Susac syndrome. The full study reports these points: The number of individuals in the TCR sequencing and HLA analysis was recognized as being relatively small.

For this clonotype: Its antigen is not yet known. No base-level quality is on record; no much larger clone is a single base apart.

CDR1 and CDR2 are drawn from the germline V gene: SNHLY, FYNNEI. V is trimmed back by 7 bases and J by 4 bases, and the junction contains 5 bases that no gene match accounts for. Spanning cysteine to phenylalanine, the CDR3 consists of 14 amino acids. The read is trimmed to its CDR3 DNA, 42 bases read in frame from base 1. RNA was extracted with the RNeasy kit and 0.5 to 1 ug was reverse transcribed using random hexamers. The immunoSEQ multiplex PCR assay, which covers 54 Vbeta and 13 Jbeta segments, was used to amplify TCR beta CDR3 regions. PCR amplification bias was corrected using a synthetic template baseline for primer optimization and computational correction. Regarding the original processing steps: Only productive sequences were kept, with reads annotated to V, D and J genes according to IMGT and analyzed in immunoSEQ Analyzer. Clonality was calculated as one minus the Shannon entropy normalized by log2 of the number of productive unique sequences. Public and private clones were assessed among the 100 most prevalent clones of each patient and control. Clones were defined as Susac-specific when absent from the healthy and MS cohorts, from 1052 published viral clones and from other ImmuneACCESS disease sequences. TCRdb ran its own pipeline on the public reads, namely fastp trimming at Q25 and MiXCR clone calling, and kept in-frame beta chains. Rows with one shared CDR3 protein collapse into an entry with the most common genes and DNA. The V and J calls here are based on TCRdb, not the publication. In all, the sample holds about 160,000 distinct CDR3 sequences, and about 94% of those were seen once. Together, the top ten hold around 0.13% of the sample.

Peripheral blood CD8+ and CD4+ T cells from healthy donors, Susac syndrome patients and multiple sclerosis patients were profiled by high-throughput TCR beta sequencing. Healthy donors were age- and sex-matched controls. Bulk CD8+ and CD4+ T cells were purified magnetically by negative isolation, whereas CD8+ TEMRA cells were enriched by FACS. Blood was collected in EDTA tubes and processed within 24 hours, with PBMCs isolated through density gradient centrifugation. PBMCs intended for TCR sequencing were cryopreserved in liquid nitrogen and thawed later in a water bath at 37 degrees C. The sorted or isolated CD4+, CD8+ and CD8+ TEMRA cells reached a purity of at least 90%.

The specimen was CD4+ T cells from PBMCs. This receptor was obtained from a human donor in good health. The V gene is TRBV2 and the J gene is TRBJ2-1; TRBD2 aligns with 9 central bases. The sequence in DNA is TGTGCCAGCACGGAGCGGGGGGCTTACAATGAGCAGTTCTTC. It codes for CASTERGAYNEQFF.